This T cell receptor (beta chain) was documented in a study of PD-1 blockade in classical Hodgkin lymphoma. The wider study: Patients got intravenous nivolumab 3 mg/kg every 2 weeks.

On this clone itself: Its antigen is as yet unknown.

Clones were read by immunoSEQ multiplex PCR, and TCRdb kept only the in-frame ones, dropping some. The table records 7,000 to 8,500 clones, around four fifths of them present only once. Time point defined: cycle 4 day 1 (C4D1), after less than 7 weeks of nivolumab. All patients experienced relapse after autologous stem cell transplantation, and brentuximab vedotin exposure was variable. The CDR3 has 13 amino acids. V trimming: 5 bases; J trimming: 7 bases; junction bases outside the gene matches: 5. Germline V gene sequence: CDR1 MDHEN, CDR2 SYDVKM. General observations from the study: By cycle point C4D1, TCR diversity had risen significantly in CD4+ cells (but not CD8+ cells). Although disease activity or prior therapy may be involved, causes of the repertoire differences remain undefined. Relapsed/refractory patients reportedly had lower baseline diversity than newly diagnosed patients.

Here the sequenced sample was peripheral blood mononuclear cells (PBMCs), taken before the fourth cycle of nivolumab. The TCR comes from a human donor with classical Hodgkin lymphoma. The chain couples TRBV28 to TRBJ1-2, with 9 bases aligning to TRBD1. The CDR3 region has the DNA TGTGCCAGCAGTGGGACAGGGCTTCGTGGCTACACCTTC. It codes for CASSGTGLRGYTF.